This T cell receptor beta chain was profiled in a study of CD8 T cells in ankylosing spondylitis. This CDR3 spans 14 amino acids. Germline V gives CDR1 SGHRS, CDR2 YFSETQ. The V and J ends lost 1 base and 1 base respectively, with 5 bases between them. The study's findings and limits: Seemingly characteristic of ankylosing spondylitis blood was a TCR beta motif consisting of 7 or 8 highly homologous variants. Some of these motif variants have turned up before, in reports on reactive arthritis synovial fluid and blood. Reports say disease-linked clones showed up significantly more in matched ankylosing spondylitis synovial fluid.

This clonotype was detected only a few times. Its antigen remains unidentified. TCRdb re-analysed the 5' RACE reads in MiXCR, keeping a single row per CDR3 protein. The sample includes some 130,000 distinct CDR3 sequences, 17% of them seen just once. This chain uses TRBV5-1 with TRBJ2-2, with no clear D. The material sequenced was blood, either unsorted or a sorted T cell fraction (not recorded which). The clonotype was recovered from a male donor with ankylosing spondylitis. CDR3 loop: CASSLTGNTGELFF. The CDR3 nucleotides read TGCGCCAGCAGCTTGACTGGGAACACCGGGGAGCTGTTTTTT. Full variable domain (missing parts from reference TRBV5-1 and TRBJ2-2): KAGVTQTPRYLIKTRGQQVTLSCSPISGHRSVSWYQQTPGQGLQFLFEYFSETQRNKGNFPGRFSGRQFSNSRSEMNVSTLELGDSALYLCASSLTGNTGELFFGEGSRLTVL.